What follows describes a single T cell receptor beta chain. Amplification targeted TCR beta CDR3 regions from RNA transcripts. In the first-round RT-PCR of the TCR CDR3, the HTBI primer set was used. In TCRdb, the multiplex PCR reads were re-called with MiXCR into one record per CDR3 protein. The table has roughly 800,000 distinct CDR3 sequences, roughly 40% seen once. This entry is derived from a study of T cells in Graves' hyperthyroidism and ophthalmopathy. V was pared by 3 bases and J by 1 base, with 25 bases between. CDR3 length: 18 amino acids. From germline, CDR1 is DFQATT and CDR2 SNEGSKA (reference sequence).

The source is a man between 18 and 29 years old with Graves' hyperthyroidism. V is TRBV20-1 and J is TRBJ2-7; D gene unclear. Sequenced input: blood. CDR3 in amino acids: CSARQSQAGPTRSYEQYF. The CDR3 DNA reads TGCAGTGCTAGGCAGTCCCAAGCTGGGCCGACCCGTTCCTACGAGCAGTACTTC.